Following are 14 T cell receptor beta chains from one sample sequenced in a study of siplizumab effects on memory and regulatory T cells. Here immunoSEQ multiplex PCR was the method, and the copy in TCRdb shows in-frame clones only, minus some. The sample lists some 65,000 clones; approximately 89% were seen once. Sequenced input: Tregs sorted from blood. All receptors derive from a human donor in good health.

The chain uses TRBV7-3 and TRBJ2-3; D is possibly TRBD2 (5 bases). V was trimmed by 5 bases and J by 0 bases, leaving 15 bases between them. The germline V gene has CDR1 SGHTA and CDR2 FQGTGA. CDR3 length: 16 amino acids. This CDR3 reads CASSPRLTGSTDTQYF. CDR3 in DNA: TGTGCCAGCAGCCCACGACTAACGGGAAGCACAGATACGCAGTATTTT.

The chain recombines TRBV10-3 with TRBJ2-1; D gene unclear. The germline V gene has CDR1 ENHRY and CDR2 SYGVKD. V was trimmed by 2 bases and J by 6 bases, leaving 8 bases between them. CDR3 size: 13 residues. The CDR3 reads CAISERPFNEQFF. The CDR3 nucleotides are TGTGCCATCAGTGAGCGGCCTTTCAATGAGCAGTTCTTC.

The rearrangement uses TRBV6-1 and TRBJ2-5; 7 nucleotides align to TRBD2. The CDR3 sequence is 15 residues long. Per germline, CDR1 MNHNS and CDR2 SASEGT. Unmatched junction bases numbered 4, after V lost 0 bases and J lost 3 bases. The CDR3 loop reads CASSEAGRVEETQYF. The CDR3 DNA is TGTGCCAGCAGTGAAGCAGGGAGGGTAGAAGAGACCCAGTACTTC.

The V call is TRBV5-1, the J call TRBJ2-1; D gene ambiguous. Germline CDR1 is SGHRS and CDR2 is YFSETQ. The CDR3 length is 13 residues. Trimming left V 1 base short and J 6 bases short, with 8 bases between. The DNA of the CDR3 is TGCGCCAGCAGCTTGATGGCGAGCAATGAGCAGTTCTTC. As protein: CASSLMASNEQFF.

The V call is TRBV18, the J call TRBJ1-2; unclear D gene. Trimming took 2 bases from V and 0 from J, leaving 7 bases between them. The CDR3 runs 14 residues. Germline CDR1 reads KGHSH; CDR2 reads LQKENI. The CDR3 region is CASSPGLANYGYTF. As DNA, the CDR3 is TGTGCCAGCTCACCAGGGCTAGCTAACTATGGCTACACCTTC.

This chain joins TRBV28 and TRBJ1-5; weak D call: TRBD1 (6 bases). The CDR3 contains 15 residues. The V and J ends lost 4 bases and 3 bases respectively, with 13 bases between them. Germline V gene lookup returns CDR1 MDHEN and CDR2 SYDVKM. CDR3 sequence: CASSSEGGYNQPQHF. The CDR3 DNA sequence: TGTGCCAGCAGTTCCGAGGGGGGGTACAATCAGCCCCAGCATTTT.

The chain has TRBV5-1 and TRBJ2-1; 7 bases fit TRBD2. This CDR3 has 16 residues. CDR1 is SGHRS and CDR2 is YFSETQ in the germline V gene. J lost 4 bases, V lost 0 bases, and 7 bases had no gene match. Here the CDR3 reads CASSLDGVAGYNEQFF. The DNA for the CDR3 is TGCGCCAGCAGCTTGGACGGGGTAGCGGGTTACAATGAGCAGTTCTTC. Full variable domain (remainder filled in from reference TRBV5-1 and TRBJ2-1): KAGVTQTPRYLIKTRGQQVTLSCSPISGHRSVSWYQQTPGQGLQFLFEYFSETQRNKGNFPGRFSGRQFSNSRSEMNVSTLELGDSALYLCASSLDGVAGYNEQFFGPGTRLTVL.

Note on this clone: An end of the junction does not agree with germline; a read error may underlie this. The chain uses TRBV25-1 and TRBJ1-1, with D possibly being TRBD1 (5 bases). CDR3 length: 15 amino acids. Germline V lookup: CDR1 MGHDK, CDR2 SYGVNS. The CDR3 DNA reads as TGTGCCAGCAGTAGGGCCGGGACCCTGAAGACTGAAGCTTTCTTT. Protein: CASSRAGTLKTEAFF. Supplemented by reference TRBV25-1 and TRBJ1-1, the full variable domain reads EADIYQTPRYLVIGTGKKITLECSQTMGHDKMYWYQQDPGMELHLIHYSYGVNSTEKGDLSSESTVSRIRTEHFPLTLESARPSHTSQYLCASSRAGTLKTEAFFGQGTRLTVV.

This clone was recorded only once. J is TRBJ2-1 and V is TRBV6-5; the match to TRBD2 covers 10 bases. This CDR3 comprises 15 residues. The germline V gene has CDR1 MNHEY and CDR2 SVGAGI. V trimming: 5 bases; J trimming: 0 bases; junction bases outside the gene matches: 1. DNA for the CDR3: TGTGCCAGCAGTCCTAGCGGGAGCTCCTACAATGAGCAGTTCTTC. Translation: CASSPSGSSYNEQFF.

This chain connects TRBV29-1 to TRBJ2-7; no clear D. Germline V lookup: CDR1 SQVTM, CDR2 ANQGSEA. V was clipped by 2 bases and J by 9 bases, with 11 bases between them. The CDR3 covers 11 residues. Here the CDR3 reads CSVETGAGQYF. DNA of the CDR3: TGCAGCGTTGAAACCGGCGCCGGGCAGTACTTC.

This clone came up once. V usage is TRBV28 and J usage is TRBJ1-4; possibly TRBD1 for D (6 bases). This CDR3 contains 15 residues. Trimming left V 7 bases short and J 5 bases short, with 17 bases between. The V gene's germline CDR1 is MDHEN and CDR2 SYDVKM. The DNA of the CDR3 is TGTGCCAGCAACCCATACAGGGAGTGGAATGAAAAACTGTTTTTT. Translating it yields CASNPYREWNEKLFF. The complete variable domain, with remaining parts taken from reference TRBV28 and TRBJ1-4, reads DVKVTQSSRYLVKRTGEKVFLECVQDMDHENMFWYRQDPGLGLRLIYFSYDVKMKEKGDIPEGYSVSREKKERFSLILESASTNQTSMYLCASNPYREWNEKLFFGSGTQLSVL.

The chain couples TRBV30 to TRBJ1-1; perhaps TRBD1 as D (5 bases). The germline V gene has CDR1 GTSNPN and CDR2 SVGIG (reference sequence). The CDR3 covers 17 residues. The V end lost 3 bases, the J end lost 0 bases, and 20 bases lay between the germline ends. CDR3 in amino acids: CAWSSPIGGLMNTEAFF. CDR3 in DNA: TGTGCCTGGAGCTCCCCCATCGGGGGTCTGATGAACACTGAAGCTTTCTTT.

V usage is TRBV5-6 and J usage is TRBJ1-3, with D uncertain. Germline CDR1 reads SGHDT; CDR2 reads YYEEEE. Trimming stripped 0 bases from V and 4 bases from J, with 5 bases between. This CDR3 comprises 13 residues. CDR3: CASSLGSGNTIYF. The CDR3 DNA sequence: TGTGCCAGCAGCTTGGGGAGCGGAAACACCATATATTTT.

The V call is TRBV19, the J call TRBJ1-1; D is unclear. This CDR3 is built from 13 residues. From germline, CDR1 is LNHDA and CDR2 SQIVND (reference sequence). V was pared by 9 bases and J by 1 base, with 12 bases between. CDR3 residues: CASSSSRNTEAFF. DNA for the CDR3: TGTGCCAGCAGCTCCTCACGGAACACTGAAGCTTTCTTT.